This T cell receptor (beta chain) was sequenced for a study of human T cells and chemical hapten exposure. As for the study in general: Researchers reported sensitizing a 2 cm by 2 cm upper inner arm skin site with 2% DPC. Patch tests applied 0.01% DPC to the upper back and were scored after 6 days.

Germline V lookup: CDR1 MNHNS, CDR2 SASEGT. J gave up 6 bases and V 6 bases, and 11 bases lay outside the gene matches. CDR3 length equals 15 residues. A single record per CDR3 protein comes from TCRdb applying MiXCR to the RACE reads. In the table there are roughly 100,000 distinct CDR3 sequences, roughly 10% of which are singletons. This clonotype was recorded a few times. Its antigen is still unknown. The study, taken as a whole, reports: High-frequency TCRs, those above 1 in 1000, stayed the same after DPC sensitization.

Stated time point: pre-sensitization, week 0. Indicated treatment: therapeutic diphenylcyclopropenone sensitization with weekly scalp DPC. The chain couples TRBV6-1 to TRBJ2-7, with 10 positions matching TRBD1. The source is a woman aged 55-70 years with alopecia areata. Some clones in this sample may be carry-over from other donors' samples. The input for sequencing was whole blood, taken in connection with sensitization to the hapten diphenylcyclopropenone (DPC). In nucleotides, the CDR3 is TGTGCCAGCAGAACTGGGACAGGGGCTCCTAGCGAGCAGTACTTC. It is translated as CASRTGTGAPSEQYF.